This T cell receptor beta chain was sequenced in a study of blood T cell repertoires in COVID-19. Across the whole study: Collection of acute and convalescent COVID-19 samples took place in the United States, Italy and Spain.

The method was immunoSEQ multiplex PCR; TCRdb's version includes in-frame clones alone and lacks a portion of them. The sample has approximately 71,000 clones, just over 85% seen once. The CDR3 length is 12 residues. V lost 1 base and J lost 10; bases outside the gene matches: 2. Germline V gene data show CDR1 as SGHAT and CDR2 as FQNNGV. V usage is TRBV11-2 and J usage is TRBJ1-1; 8 bases align to TRBD1. The sequence was collected from a human donor in a cohort sampled during active COVID-19. The sample consisted of peripheral blood. CDR3 region: CASSLGGQVAFF. The CDR3 bases are TGTGCCAGCAGCTTAGGGGGACAGGTAGCTTTCTTT.